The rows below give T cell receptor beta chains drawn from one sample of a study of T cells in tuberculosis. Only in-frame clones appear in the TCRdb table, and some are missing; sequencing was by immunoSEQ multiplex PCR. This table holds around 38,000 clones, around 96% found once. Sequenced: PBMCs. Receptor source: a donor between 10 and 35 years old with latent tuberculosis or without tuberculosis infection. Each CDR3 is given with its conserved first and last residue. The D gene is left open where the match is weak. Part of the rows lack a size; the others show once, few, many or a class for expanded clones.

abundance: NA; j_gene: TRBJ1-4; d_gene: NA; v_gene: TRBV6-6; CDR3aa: CASREESGGREKLFF; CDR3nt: TGTGCCAGCCGAGAGGAAAGCGGGGGAAGGGAAAAACTGTTTTTT
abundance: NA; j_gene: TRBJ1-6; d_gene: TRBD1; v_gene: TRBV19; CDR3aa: CASSIDGTDFNSPLHF; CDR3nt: TGTGCCAGTAGTATAGATGGGACAGATTTTAATTCACCCCTCCACTTT
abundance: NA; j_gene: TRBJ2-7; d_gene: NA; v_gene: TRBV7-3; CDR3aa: CASSPDISYEQYF; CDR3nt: TGTGCCAGCAGCCCGGACATATCCTACGAGCAGTACTTC
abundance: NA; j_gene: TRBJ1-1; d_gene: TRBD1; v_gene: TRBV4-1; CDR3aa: CASSQDYSRGQKKTEAFF; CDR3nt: TGCGCCAGCAGCCAAGATTATAGCCGGGGACAGAAGAAAACTGAAGCTTTCTTT
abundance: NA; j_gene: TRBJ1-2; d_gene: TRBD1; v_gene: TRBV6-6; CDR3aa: CASSPGTGIIHYGYTF; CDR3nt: TGTGCCAGCAGTCCCGGGACAGGGATAATCCACTATGGCTACACCTTC
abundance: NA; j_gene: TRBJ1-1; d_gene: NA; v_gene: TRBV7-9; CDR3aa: CASSLQGRSPEAFF; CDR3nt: TGTGCCAGCAGCTTACAGGGTCGTAGCCCTGAAGCTTTCTTT
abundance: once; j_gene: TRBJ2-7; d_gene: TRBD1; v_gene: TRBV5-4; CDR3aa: CASTKIDRDIGEQYF; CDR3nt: TGTGCCAGCACCAAGATTGACAGGGACATTGGCGAGCAGTACTTC
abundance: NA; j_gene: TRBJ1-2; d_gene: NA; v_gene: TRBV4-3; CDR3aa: CASSQDSTSGYTF; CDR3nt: TGCGCCAGCAGCCAAGATAGCACTAGTGGCTACACCTTC
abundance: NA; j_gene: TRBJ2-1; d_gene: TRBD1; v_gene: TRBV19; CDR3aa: CASSRDSSYNEQFF; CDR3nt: TGTGCCAGTTCCCGGGACAGCTCCTACAATGAGCAGTTCTTC
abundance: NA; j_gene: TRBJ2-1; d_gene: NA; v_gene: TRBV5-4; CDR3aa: CASSLGRQSNEQFF; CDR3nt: TGTGCCAGCAGCCTGGGGAGACAGTCCAATGAGCAGTTCTTC
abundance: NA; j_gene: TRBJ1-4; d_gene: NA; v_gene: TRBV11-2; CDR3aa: CASSLVTGATNEKLFF; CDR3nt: TGTGCCAGCAGCTTAGTAACGGGGGCAACTAATGAAAAACTGTTTTTT
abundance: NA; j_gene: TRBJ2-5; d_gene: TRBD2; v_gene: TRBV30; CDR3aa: CAWSARLAGYQETQYF; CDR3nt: TGTGCCTGGAGCGCCAGACTAGCGGGGTACCAAGAGACCCAGTACTTC
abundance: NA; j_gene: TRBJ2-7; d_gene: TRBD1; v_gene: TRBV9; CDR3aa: CASSVEGGGQGYYEQYF; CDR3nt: TGTGCCAGCAGCGTAGAAGGAGGGGGACAGGGCTACTACGAGCAGTACTTC
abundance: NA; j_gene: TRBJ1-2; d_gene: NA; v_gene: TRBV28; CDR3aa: CASSLGGLDDGYTF; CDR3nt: TGTGCCAGCAGTCTCGGGGGTTTGGACGATGGCTACACCTTC
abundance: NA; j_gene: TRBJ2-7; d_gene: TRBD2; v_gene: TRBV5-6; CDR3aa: CASSLEAGGPGEQYF; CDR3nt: TGTGCCAGCAGCTTGGAGGCGGGGGGGCCTGGTGAGCAGTACTTC
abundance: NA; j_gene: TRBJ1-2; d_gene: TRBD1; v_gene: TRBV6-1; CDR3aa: CASSDRGQHGYTF; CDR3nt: TGTGCCAGCAGTGACAGGGGGCAGCATGGCTACACCTTC
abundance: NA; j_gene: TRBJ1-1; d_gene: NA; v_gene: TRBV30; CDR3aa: CASERARNTEAFF; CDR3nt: TGTGCCAGTGAGAGGGCCAGGAACACTGAAGCTTTCTTT
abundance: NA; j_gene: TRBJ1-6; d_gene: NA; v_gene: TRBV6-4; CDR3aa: CASKADSSYNSPLHF; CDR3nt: TGTGCCAGCAAAGCGGACAGCTCCTATAATTCACCCCTCCACTTT
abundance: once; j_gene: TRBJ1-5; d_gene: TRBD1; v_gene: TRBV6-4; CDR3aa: CASTRQDRPYSNQPQHF; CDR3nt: TGTGCCAGCACCCGCCAGGACAGGCCATATAGCAATCAGCCCCAGCATTTT
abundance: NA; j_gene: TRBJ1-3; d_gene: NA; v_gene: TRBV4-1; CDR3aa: CASSFDSYSGNTIYF; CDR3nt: TGCGCCAGCAGTTTCGACAGCTACTCTGGAAACACCATATATTTT
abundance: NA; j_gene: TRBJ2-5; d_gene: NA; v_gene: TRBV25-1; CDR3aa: CASSGWGVVYF; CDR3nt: TGTGCCAGCAGTGGATGGGGGGTGGTTTACTTC
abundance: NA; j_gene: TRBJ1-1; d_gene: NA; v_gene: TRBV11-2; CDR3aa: CASSLGPPGAFF; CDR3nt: TGTGCCAGCAGCCTGGGCCCTCCTGGGGCTTTCTTT
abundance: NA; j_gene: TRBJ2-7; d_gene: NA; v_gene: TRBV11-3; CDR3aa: CASSSRTEPYEQYF; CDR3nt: TGTGCCAGCAGCTCACGGACAGAACCCTACGAGCAGTACTTC
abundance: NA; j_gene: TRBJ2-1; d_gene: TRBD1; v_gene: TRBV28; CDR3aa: CASSFLTGGSVDNEQFF; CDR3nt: TGTGCCAGCAGTTTCTTAACAGGGGGCTCCGTGGACAATGAGCAGTTCTTC
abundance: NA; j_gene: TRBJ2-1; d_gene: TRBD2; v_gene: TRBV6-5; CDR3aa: CASSLAGGYNEQFF; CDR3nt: TGTGCCAGCAGTTTAGCGGGGGGGTACAATGAGCAGTTCTTC
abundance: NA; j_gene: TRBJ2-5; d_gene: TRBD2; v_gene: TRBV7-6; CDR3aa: CASSLATSGGAQETQYF; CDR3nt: TGTGCCAGCAGCTTAGCCACTAGCGGGGGGGCACAAGAGACCCAGTACTTC
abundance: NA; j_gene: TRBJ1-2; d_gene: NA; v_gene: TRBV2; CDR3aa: CASSESVEYGYTF; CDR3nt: TGTGCCAGCAGTGAATCGGTCGAGTATGGCTACACCTTC
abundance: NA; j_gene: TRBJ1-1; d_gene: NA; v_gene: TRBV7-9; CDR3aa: CASSPPGDTEAFF; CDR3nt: TGTGCCAGCAGCCCCCCGGGGGACACTGAAGCTTTCTTT
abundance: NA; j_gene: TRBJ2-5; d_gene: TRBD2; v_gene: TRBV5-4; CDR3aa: CASRPGVAGGTETQYF; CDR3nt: TGTGCCAGCAGACCTGGGGTGGCGGGGGGCACGGAGACCCAGTACTTC
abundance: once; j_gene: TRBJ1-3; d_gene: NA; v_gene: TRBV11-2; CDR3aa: CASSLEIPISVSGNTIYF; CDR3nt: TGTGCCAGCAGCTTAGAGATACCAATCTCGGTTTCTGGAAACACCATATATTTT
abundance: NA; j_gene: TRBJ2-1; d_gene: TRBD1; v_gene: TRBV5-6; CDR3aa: CASSRDRRYNEQFF; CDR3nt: TGTGCCAGCAGCCGGGACAGACGATACAATGAGCAGTTCTTC
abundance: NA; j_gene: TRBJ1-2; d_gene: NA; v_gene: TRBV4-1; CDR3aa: CASSQGGVLQGLKPPHGYTF; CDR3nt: TGCGCCAGCAGCCAAGGTGGGGTTTTGCAGGGGCTAAAACCGCCCCATGGCTACACCTTC
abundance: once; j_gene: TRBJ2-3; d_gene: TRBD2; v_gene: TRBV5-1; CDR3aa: CASSIRTSPSTDTQYF; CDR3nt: TGCGCCAGCAGCATACGGACTAGCCCTAGCACAGATACGCAGTATTTT
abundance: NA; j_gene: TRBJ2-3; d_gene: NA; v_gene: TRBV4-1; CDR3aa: CASSQRGTDTQYF; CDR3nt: TGCGCCAGCAGCCAGCGGGGCACAGATACGCAGTATTTT